This T cell receptor beta chain is from a study of blood T cell repertoires in COVID-19. Per germline, CDR1 SGHNT and CDR2 YYREEE (reference sequence). The CDR3 runs 13 residues. Trimming left V 0 bases short and J 11 bases short, with 11 bases between. Sequenced by immunoSEQ multiplex PCR; TCRdb stores in-frame clones only, minus some. This table has about 200,000 clones, about 86% appearing once. The chain carries TRBV5-4 and TRBJ2-2; D possibly corresponds to TRBD2 (5 bases). The sample comprised peripheral blood. The receptor's source is a woman in her sixties or seventies with acute or convalescent COVID-19. The CDR3 here is CASSLEEARELFF. In DNA form, the CDR3 reads TGTGCCAGCAGCTTGGAGGAGGCTAGAGAGCTGTTTTTT. The whole variable domain, filled in from reference TRBV5-4 and TRBJ2-2, reads ETGVTQSPTHLIKTRGQQVTLRCSSQSGHNTVSWYQQALGQGPQFIFQYYREEENGRGNFPPRFSGLQFPNYSSELNVNALELDDSALYLCASSLEEARELFFGEGSRLTVL.